Included here is one T cell receptor beta chain sequence, with context. Antigen: not known. Using immunoSEQ multiplex PCR, the repertoire was profiled, and TCRdb retains in-frame clones only, with some absent. The sample records 110,000 to 150,000 clones, 80% to 95% being singletons. The V gene end was trimmed by 5 bases and the J gene end by 2 bases; junction bases not matched to a gene: 8. The CDR3 loop spans 18 amino acids. Germline loops: CDR1 MDHEN, CDR2 SYDVKM. This specimen belongs to a study of T cell responses to AZD1222 COVID-19 vaccine. Study-wide points: Increases in Spike-specific TCR breadth and depth were seen after two AZD1222 doses. Donors were chiefly white British, with a greater number of females, and clonal diversity was perhaps underestimated. There were repertoire samples only from the period after the peak T cell response. The span of vaccine-associated CD4 TCRs extended across spike, with dominance at 160-218 and 743-854.

The sequence was collected from an adult who received the AZD1222 COVID-19 vaccine. The input for sequencing was peripheral blood, taken 28 days after the second AZD1222 dose. The chain has TRBV28 and TRBJ2-1, with 14 bases fitting TRBD2. Written as DNA, the CDR3 is TGTGCCAGCAGTCTCAACGGACTAGCGGGAGGAACCTACAATGAGCAGTTCTTC. Translated, it gives CASSLNGLAGGTYNEQFF.